These 16 T cell receptor beta chains were all obtained from the same sample, sequenced in a study of T cells in localized non-small cell lung cancer. Libraries were prepared by immunoSEQ multiplex PCR; TCRdb keeps only in-frame clonotypes and omits some of them. The table records about 70,000 clones, 65% to 85% of them present only once. The input for sequencing was peripheral blood, taken before any cancer treatment. The origin of the receptors is a female donor of 60 years or more with stage I lung adenocarcinoma.

This clone was seen more than once but under ten times. This sequence joins TRBV5-8 and TRBJ2-3; D might be TRBD1 (5 bases). The CDR3 covers 14 residues. Germline CDR1 and CDR2: SGHTS and YDEGEE. Trimming removed 2 bases from V and 6 bases from J, with 13 bases in between. The CDR3 sequence: CASSLEGARDTQYF. CDR3 coding DNA: TGTGCCAGCAGCTTAGAAGGGGCGAGGGATACGCAGTATTTT.

The chain couples TRBV7-2 to TRBJ2-1; perhaps TRBD2 as D (6 bases). Germline V gene data show CDR1 as SGHTA and CDR2 as FQGNSA. This CDR3 has 14 amino acids. Trimming pared 5 bases from V and 5 bases from J, leaving 13 bases between. CDR3 protein: CASSPRDWNNEQFF. CDR3 DNA: TGTGCCAGCAGCCCCCGGGACTGGAACAATGAGCAGTTCTTC.

The J gene is TRBJ1-2, the V gene TRBV7-9; D gene unclear. Germline V gene lookup returns CDR1 SEHNR and CDR2 FQNEAQ (reference sequence). V was clipped by 4 bases and J by 0 bases, with 12 bases between them. This CDR3 has 15 residues. The CDR3 DNA follows: TGTGCCAGCAGCTCACGGCACGGAACTAACTATGGCTACACCTTC. This codes for CASSSRHGTNYGYTF.

This clone was seen only a few times. This rearrangement joins TRBV6-5 to TRBJ2-1; TRBD2 matches at 9 bases. In germline, CDR1 is MNHEY, CDR2 SVGAGI. V shed 6 bases, J shed 8 bases, and the junction held 8 bases outside the gene matches. This CDR3 has 14 amino acids. CDR3 amino acids: CASRREREVHEQFF. The CDR3 nucleotides are TGTGCCAGCAGGAGGGAGCGGGAGGTGCATGAGCAGTTCTTC.

The chain is built from TRBV7-9 and TRBJ2-3; 12 bases line up with TRBD1. The CDR3 runs to 16 residues. Germline V lookup: CDR1 SEHNR, CDR2 FQNEAQ (reference sequence). V shed 3 bases and J 1 base; nucleotides not matched to a gene: 2. The CDR3 DNA sequence: TGTGCCAGCAGCTTGGGACAGGGGGCGCGCACAGATACGCAGTATTTT. Translating it yields CASSLGQGARTDTQYF.

The chain recombines TRBV28 with TRBJ2-5; the match to TRBD2 covers 7 bases. Trimming removed 4 bases from V and 4 bases from J; junction bases left unmatched: 6. This CDR3 is built from 14 residues. Germline-derived CDR1 and CDR2 are MDHEN and SYDVKM. The CDR3 DNA sequence: TGTGCCAGCAGTTCTCCCGGGGGGACAGAGACCCAGTACTTC. It encodes CASSSPGGTETQYF.

The gene calls are TRBV9 and TRBJ2-2; D call uncertain. Trimming took 0 bases from V and 4 from J, leaving 7 bases between them. CDR3 length: 14 residues. CDR1 and CDR2 from the germline V gene are SGDLS and YYNGEE. CDR3 in DNA: TGTGCCAGCAGCGTAGGGTTCGGCACCGGGGAGCTGTTTTTT. Translating it yields CASSVGFGTGELFF.

This chain joins TRBV11-2 and TRBJ2-7; tentatively, D is TRBD1 (6 bases). Germline CDR1 SGHAT, CDR2 FQNNGV. The CDR3 length is 14 residues. V was shortened by 4 bases and J by 1 base, with 11 bases between the two germline ends. The CDR3 nucleotides are TGTGCCAGCAGCTCGGACAGCATATCCTACGAGCAGTACTTC. Residues: CASSSDSISYEQYF.

The V gene is TRBV7-2, the J gene TRBJ2-1; D may be TRBD2 (5 bases). The CDR3 contains 16 residues. CDR1 is SGHTA, CDR2 FQGNSA, per germline. Trimming shortened V by 5 bases and J by 9 bases, and 23 bases separated the two germline ends. The CDR3 loop is CASSREDSPALGEQFF. The CDR3 DNA reads TGTGCCAGCAGCCGAGAGGACTCCCCCGCGCTGGGTGAGCAGTTCTTC.

The genes are TRBV7-2 and TRBJ1-2; D call uncertain. This CDR3 contains 13 residues. V lost 2 bases and J lost 2, with 6 bases in between. CDR1 is SGHTA, CDR2 FQGNSA, per germline. This CDR3 reads CASSLRVNYGYTF. Written as DNA, the CDR3 is TGTGCCAGCAGCTTACGGGTAAACTATGGCTACACCTTC. Supplemented by reference TRBV7-2 and TRBJ1-2, the full variable domain reads GAGVSQSPSNKVTEKGKDVELRCDPISGHTALYWYRQSLGQGLEFLIYFQGNSAPDKSGLPSDRFSAERTGGSVSTLTIQRTQQEDSAVYLCASSLRVNYGYTFGSGTRLTVV.

The table lists this clone with many counts. V usage is TRBV14 and J usage is TRBJ2-5; D is ambiguous. V lost 6 bases, J lost 1 base, and 9 bases lay in between. This CDR3 has 13 residues. The germline V gene encodes CDR1 SGHDN and CDR2 FVKESK. CDR3 protein: CASRGVGQETQYF. The CDR3 DNA is TGTGCCAGCAGAGGAGTCGGCCAAGAGACCCAGTACTTC. The whole variable domain, remainder taken from reference TRBV14 and TRBJ2-5, is EAGVTQFPSHSVIEKGQTVTLRCDPISGHDNLYWYRRVMGKEIKFLLHFVKESKQDESGMPNNRFLAERTGGTYSTLKVQPAELEDSGVYFCASRGVGQETQYFGPGTRLLVL.

The rearrangement uses TRBV7-6 and TRBJ1-6, with D possibly TRBD1 on 6 matching bases. The CDR3 totals 15 residues. Trimming pared 4 bases from V and 7 bases from J, leaving 14 bases between. Germline lookup yields CDR1 SGHVS and CDR2 FNYEAQ. CDR3 residues: CASSSMGQINSPLHF. The CDR3 coding sequence is TGTGCCAGCAGCTCGATGGGACAAATCAATTCACCCCTCCACTTT.

This sequence joins TRBV7-8 and TRBJ1-2; 11 bases are shared with TRBD1. The CDR3 length is 15 residues. The ends lost 4 bases at V and 3 bases at J; junction bases unmatched: 4. The germline CDR1 and CDR2 sequences are SGHVS and FQNEAQ. Written as DNA, the CDR3 is TGTGCCAGCAGCTCTAGGGACAGGGGGGACTATGGCTACACCTTC. The encoded protein is CASSSRDRGDYGYTF.

The rearrangement joins TRBV28 to TRBJ1-1; D is undetermined. Germline V CDR1 and CDR2: MDHEN, SYDVKM. The CDR3 contains 11 residues. V lost 7 bases, J lost 2 bases, and 5 bases lay in between. The CDR3 nucleotides are TGTGCCAGCATTATTAACACTGAAGCTTTCTTT. Amino acids: CASIINTEAFF.

The chain has TRBV11-1 and TRBJ1-1, with 12 bases lining up with TRBD1. After removal of 6 bases from V and 1 base from J, the junction contained 6 bases not matched to a gene. Per the germline V gene, CDR1 is SGHAT and CDR2 is FQDESV (reference sequence). This CDR3 has 16 amino acids. CDR3 sequence reads: CASRPGQGASNTEAFF. Here the CDR3 DNA reads TGTGCCAGCAGACCGGGACAGGGGGCATCGAACACTGAAGCTTTCTTT. Looking up the rest from reference TRBV11-1 and TRBJ1-1 gives the full variable domain: EAEVAQSPRYKITEKSQAVAFWCDPISGHATLYWYRQILGQGPELLVQFQDESVVDDSQLPKDRFSAERLKGVDSTLKIQPAELGDSAMYLCASRPGQGASNTEAFFGQGTRLTVV.

This clone has more than one count but fewer than ten. This rearrangement joins TRBV27 to TRBJ2-1, with TRBD2 matching over 8 bases. CDR1 and CDR2 (germline): MNHEY, SMNVEV (reference sequence). CDR3 length equals 15 residues. J was trimmed by 7 bases and V by 0 bases; bases with no gene match: 5. In nucleotides, the CDR3 is TGTGCCAGCAGTTTATCGGTAGCGGGGACTAATGAGCAGTTCTTC. Protein: CASSLSVAGTNEQFF.